Below are 28 T cell receptor beta chains sequenced from a single sample in a study of cytomegalovirus exposure and HLA in healthy donors. The PCR had 60 Vbeta and 13 Jbeta primers. Measured with immunoSEQ multiplex PCR; TCRdb has only the in-frame clones, and not every one. The table lists about 190,000 clones, 65% to 85% of them singletons. The sample consisted of PBMCs. These receptors originate from a woman under 30 in good health and CMV-seronegative.

On this clone itself: The same CDR3 arises from other DNA sequences in this sample as well. V usage is TRBV5-1 and J usage is TRBJ2-7; no reliable D call. Germline V lookup: CDR1 SGHRS, CDR2 YFSETQ. Trimming removed 0 bases from V and 1 base from J, with 8 bases in between. The CDR3 runs 14 residues. The DNA of the CDR3 is TGCGCCAGCAGCTTGGAGGTCGGGTCCTACGAGCAGTACTTC. It is translated as CASSLEVGSYEQYF.

This clone was seen just once. This chain uses TRBV9 with TRBJ2-7; 11 bases map to TRBD2. The CDR3 length is 16 residues. The V segment lost 3 bases and the J segment 3 bases; nucleotides outside the gene matches: 8. Per germline, CDR1 SGDLS and CDR2 YYNGEE. The CDR3 nucleotides are TGTGCCAGCAGCGCGCTAGCGGGGGGCCAGAACTACGAGCAGTACTTC. Translating it yields CASSALAGGQNYEQYF.

The rearrangement uses TRBV19 and TRBJ1-2; 12 bases agree with TRBD1. Germline V gene sequence: CDR1 LNHDA, CDR2 SQIVND (reference sequence). This CDR3 is 17 amino acids long. V was clipped by 7 bases and J by 4 bases; unmatched bases: 13. The chain's CDR3 is CASTTNRDRGPSYGYTF. In DNA, the CDR3 is TGTGCCAGTACTACTAACCGGGACAGGGGGCCGAGCTATGGCTACACCTTC.

The V gene is TRBV20-1, the J gene TRBJ2-7; no clear D gene. Trimming removed 6 bases at V and 5 bases at J, with 8 bases between. The CDR3 is 10 residues long. From germline, CDR1 is DFQATT and CDR2 SNEGSKA (reference sequence). The CDR3 nucleotides are TGCAGTGCCCCCGAGAACGAGCAGTACTTC. Amino acid sequence: CSAPENEQYF.

V is TRBV6-5 and J is TRBJ1-6; no reliable D call. The germline V gene encodes CDR1 MNHEY and CDR2 SVGAGI. This CDR3 contains 13 residues. V lost 6 bases to trimming and J lost 5 bases, with 8 bases between them. As DNA, the CDR3 is TGTGCCAGCAGCCCACGGGATAATTCACCCCTCCACTTT. Translated, it gives CASSPRDNSPLHF.

This clone has just one count. The rearrangement uses TRBV4-2 and TRBJ2-7; TRBD2 agrees at 7 bases. Germline CDR1 LGHNA, CDR2 YNFKEQ. The CDR3 runs 15 residues. V shed 0 bases and J 4 bases; nucleotides not matched to a gene: 6. CDR3 in amino acids: CASSQDLSGIYEQYF. The CDR3 DNA is TGTGCCAGCAGCCAAGATTTGAGCGGGATTTACGAGCAGTACTTC.

The rearrangement links TRBV12-2 to TRBJ2-1; the listed D gene, TRBD2, was not tested against the DNA. TRBV12-2 is classified as a pseudogene. This CDR3 is built from 15 residues. The CDR3 coding sequence is TGTGCAAGTCGCCCTGGGACTAGTTACTACAATGAGCAGTTCTTC. Encoded protein: CASRPGTSYYNEQFF.

This clone was observed a handful of times. The genes are TRBV4-2 and TRBJ2-5; tentatively, D is TRBD2 (6 bases). The V and J ends lost 0 bases and 5 bases respectively, with 16 bases between them. The CDR3 covers 16 residues. Per the germline V gene, CDR1 is LGHNA and CDR2 is YNFKEQ. CDR3 amino acids: CASSQDLGGVVETQYF. CDR3 bases: TGTGCCAGCAGCCAAGATCTAGGAGGGGTAGTGGAGACCCAGTACTTC.

In this sample, this clone turned up once. The genes are TRBV7-2 and TRBJ2-3; 8 nucleotides match TRBD2. Germline values: CDR1 SGHTA, CDR2 FQGNSA. The CDR3 contains 15 residues. Trimming took 2 bases from V and 3 from J; bases not matched to a gene: 4. The CDR3 is CASSLSGGQTDTQYF. For the CDR3, the DNA is TGTGCCAGCAGCTTATCGGGGGGGCAGACAGATACGCAGTATTTT.

This chain links TRBV5-1 with TRBJ1-2, with D tentatively TRBD1 (6 bases). CDR3 length equals 12 residues. Trimming shortened V by 3 bases and J by 8 bases, and 11 bases separated the two germline ends. Germline V gene sequence: CDR1 SGHRS, CDR2 YFSETQ. The CDR3 protein is CASSSRGGGYTF. The DNA of the CDR3 is TGCGCCAGCAGCTCGAGGGGGGGCGGCTACACCTTC.

The chain joins TRBV7-2 to TRBJ2-7; no clear D gene. Between the trimmed V and J ends, which lost 1 base and 0 bases, there was a span of 13 bases. The CDR3 length is 16 residues. From germline, CDR1 is SGHTA and CDR2 FQGNSA. CDR3 coding DNA: TGTGCCAGCAGCTTAGGGTCAGCGCGTAACTCCTACGAGCAGTACTTC. It translates to CASSLGSARNSYEQYF.

The chain has TRBV28 and TRBJ1-3; D is undetermined. The germline gives CDR1 MDHEN, CDR2 SYDVKM. Trimming took 4 bases from V and 0 from J, leaving 19 bases between them. CDR3 length: 18 amino acids. CDR3 protein: CASSSTRSHSLSGNTIYF. As DNA, the CDR3 is TGTGCCAGCAGTTCGACAAGGTCTCACTCTCTCTCTGGAAACACCATATATTTT.

The chain combines TRBV2 with TRBJ1-5; D is unresolved. V was shortened by 4 bases and J by 4 bases, with 17 bases between the two germline ends. The germline gives CDR1 SNHLY, CDR2 FYNNEI. The CDR3 spans 16 residues. CDR3 amino acids: CASSGAAERDNQPQHF. The CDR3 DNA is TGTGCCAGCAGTGGGGCGGCAGAGAGGGATAATCAGCCCCAGCATTTT.

The table lists this clone with a few counts. The chain is built from TRBV25-1 and TRBJ2-1, with D hard to call. Trimming removed 3 bases from V and 4 bases from J, with 4 bases in between. The CDR3 is made up of 12 amino acids. Per germline, CDR1 MGHDK and CDR2 SYGVNS. CDR3 amino acids: CASSELYNEQFF. The CDR3 DNA reads TGTGCCAGCAGTGAGCTATACAATGAGCAGTTCTTC.

V and J are TRBV7-9 and TRBJ2-1; 7 bases map to TRBD2. This CDR3 has 17 residues. The trim removed 4 bases at V and 5 bases at J, leaving 14 bases unmatched. In germline, CDR1 is SEHNR, CDR2 FQNEAQ (reference sequence). CDR3 coding DNA: TGTGCCAGCAGCTCCCCCCGGGGCGGGAGTAACGACAATGAGCAGTTCTTC. Its protein is CASSSPRGGSNDNEQFF.

The chain joins TRBV9 to TRBJ2-1, with a possible D match to TRBD2 (6 bases). This CDR3 is built from 16 residues. V lost 0 bases to trimming and J lost 4 bases, with 14 bases between them. Germline V gives CDR1 SGDLS, CDR2 YYNGEE. This CDR3 reads CASSVAIGGVYNEQFF. Here the CDR3 DNA reads TGTGCCAGCAGCGTAGCTATTGGCGGGGTTTACAATGAGCAGTTCTTC.

The rearrangement uses TRBV25-1 and TRBJ2-7, with TRBD2 as a possible D gene (5 bases). Germline assignment: CDR1 MGHDK and CDR2 SYGVNS. There are 15 residues in the CDR3. The ends were cut back, 3 bases at V and 2 bases at J, with 14 bases in the middle. The CDR3 sequence: CASSDPSWRTYEQYF. The CDR3 region has the DNA TGTGCCAGCAGTGATCCTTCGTGGAGGACCTACGAGCAGTACTTC.

This chain connects TRBV7-8 to TRBJ2-5; D unresolved. Germline CDR1 and CDR2: SGHVS and FQNEAQ. Trimming cost V 2 bases and J 5 bases, with 3 bases left between them. The CDR3 has 11 residues. CDR3 bases: TGTGCCAGCAGCTTACAGGAGACCCAGTACTTC. It codes for CASSLQETQYF.

The chain has TRBV15 and TRBJ1-4; TRBD1 agrees at 7 bases. The CDR3 length is 20 residues. The germline V gene has CDR1 LNHNV and CDR2 YYDKDF (reference sequence). J lost 7 bases, V lost 3 bases, and 23 bases had no gene match. The CDR3 loop reads CATSSLTEEPHRGLGEKLFF. CDR3 bases: TGTGCCACCAGCAGCTTAACCGAAGAACCCCACAGGGGTCTAGGTGAAAAACTGTTTTTT. The full variable domain, with the rest looked up from reference TRBV15 and TRBJ1-4, is DAMVIQNPRYQVTQFGKPVTLSCSQTLNHNVMYWYQQKSSQAPKLLFHYYDKDFNNEADTPDNFQSRRPNTSFCFLDIRSPGLGDTAMYLCATSSLTEEPHRGLGEKLFFGSGTQLSVL.

The J gene is TRBJ1-1, the V gene TRBV9; D is perhaps TRBD1 (5 bases). The CDR3 consists of 16 residues. The V and J ends lost 0 bases and 2 bases respectively, with 14 bases between them. Germline values: CDR1 SGDLS, CDR2 YYNGEE. CDR3 in amino acids: CASSVAREGSNTEAFF. Here the CDR3 DNA reads TGTGCCAGCAGCGTAGCCCGGGAGGGGTCTAACACTGAAGCTTTCTTT.

The chain joins TRBV7-9 to TRBJ2-3, with D tentatively TRBD2 (6 bases). This CDR3 is built from 18 residues. V lost 2 bases and J 8 bases, leaving 26 bases between the germline ends. CDR1 is SEHNR, CDR2 FQNEAQ, per germline (reference sequence). CDR3 sequence: CASSLTSSRLVEIGTQYF. DNA of the CDR3: TGTGCCAGCAGCTTAACCAGTTCGAGACTAGTTGAAATAGGTACGCAGTATTTT.

This chain connects TRBV11-2 to TRBJ1-2, with 7 bases aligning to TRBD1. CDR3 length equals 13 residues. The germline CDR1 and CDR2 sequences are SGHAT and FQNNGV. The trim removed 3 bases at V and 7 bases at J, leaving 5 bases unmatched. The DNA of the CDR3 is TGTGCCAGCAGCTTCGGGACAGATGGTGGCTACACCTTC. As protein: CASSFGTDGGYTF.

The chain combines TRBV4-3 with TRBJ2-3; D gene uncertain. V was clipped by 0 bases and J by 4 bases, with 5 bases between them. Germline assignment: CDR1 LGHNA and CDR2 YSLEER. The CDR3 has 13 amino acids. CDR3 region: CASSQESSDTQYF. DNA for the CDR3: TGCGCCAGCAGCCAAGAGTCTTCAGATACGCAGTATTTT.

The rearrangement joins TRBV19 to TRBJ1-5, with 8 bases aligning to TRBD1. Unmatched junction bases numbered 2, after V lost 3 bases and J lost 4 bases. This CDR3 spans 14 amino acids. Germline V lookup: CDR1 LNHDA, CDR2 SQIVND (reference sequence). For the CDR3, the DNA is TGTGCCAGTAGTATGCAGGGGGCAAATCAGCCCCAGCATTTT. Translating it yields CASSMQGANQPQHF. Based on the CDR3 plus reference TRBV19 and TRBJ1-5, the full variable domain is DGGITQSPKYLFRKEGQNVTLSCEQNLNHDAMYWYRQDPGQGLRLIYYSQIVNDFQKGDIAEGYSVSREKKESFPLTVTSAQKNPTAFYLCASSMQGANQPQHFGDGTRLSIL.

This clone was seen more than once but under ten times. The V call is TRBV5-1, the J call TRBJ2-2, with D perhaps matching TRBD1 (6 bases). The CDR3 runs 17 residues. Germline V gene lookup returns CDR1 SGHRS and CDR2 YFSETQ. V was trimmed by 0 bases and J by 4 bases, leaving 16 bases between them. The CDR3 region has the DNA TGCGCCAGCAGCTTGGAGTCCCAGGGGATGGTCACCGGGGAGCTGTTTTTT. Amino acids: CASSLESQGMVTGELFF.

The J gene is TRBJ1-5, the V gene TRBV2, with 7 bases aligning to TRBD1. The V and J ends lost 8 bases and 6 bases, in that order; junction bases with no gene match: 10. CDR1 and CDR2 from the germline V gene are SNHLY and FYNNEI. CDR3 length: 14 amino acids. CDR3 bases: TGTGCCAGCTCGGGACGAGGGGGCAGTCAGCCCCAGCATTTT. It codes for CASSGRGGSQPQHF.

This chain links TRBV27 with TRBJ2-3; D gene unclear. This CDR3 comprises 13 residues. V lost 0 bases and J lost 3, with 4 bases in between. CDR1 is MNHEY, CDR2 SMNVEV, per germline (reference sequence). This CDR3 reads CASSLSLTDTQYF. In DNA form, the CDR3 reads TGTGCCAGCAGTTTATCGTTAACAGATACGCAGTATTTT.

Only a few counts were recorded for this clone. This rearrangement joins TRBV5-1 to TRBJ2-3; 10 bases agree with TRBD2. V dropped 4 bases and J dropped 7; count of bases not matched to a gene: 9. This CDR3 has 15 amino acids. Germline V lookup: CDR1 SGHRS, CDR2 YFSETQ. The CDR3 bases are TGCGCCAGCAGCCCGGACGGGACTAGCGTCTATACGCAGTATTTT. It specifies CASSPDGTSVYTQYF.